The clone carrying this TCR beta chain is categorized as medium-sized. Antigen: not known. TCRdb used MiXCR to call clones anew from the PCR reads. This table has approximately 15,000 clones, roughly 19% appearing once. V was clipped by 6 bases and J by 4 bases, with 24 bases between them. Germline assignment: CDR1 MDHEN and CDR2 SYDVKM. CDR3 length: 17 amino acids. The data were taken from a study of metastatic and nonmetastatic thyroid tumors. Study summary: Where malignant and benign thyroid patients were concerned, repertoires were compared across blood and tumor or nodule tissue. Findings and limits, study-wide: A significant increase in TCR beta diversity was reportedly seen in malignant thyroid tumors relative to benign nodules, in blood and tumor.

No patient had received any treatment before thyroid surgery. V and J are TRBV28 and TRBJ2-5; the D call may be TRBD1 or TRBD2 (5 bases each). The TCR originated in a female donor with papillary thyroid cancer or a benign thyroid nodule (not recorded which). Some clones in this sample may be carry-over from other donors' samples. The sample comprised blood. The CDR3 loop is CASSQETGTLRRETQYF. The DNA of the CDR3 is TGTGCCAGCAGCCAAGAAACCGGGACCCTAAGGAGAGAGACCCAGTACTTC.